These 7 T cell receptor beta chains were sequenced from one sample in a study of blood T cell repertoires in COVID-19. TCRdb keeps only in-frame clones here, not all; method: immunoSEQ multiplex PCR. This table has about 13,000 clones, 78% appearing once. Sequenced input: peripheral blood. The receptors were gathered from a human donor in a cohort sampled during active COVID-19.

The chain employs TRBV6-6 and TRBJ2-7; 9 bases are a match to TRBD2. Trimming took 2 bases from V and 4 from J; bases not matched to a gene: 9. The CDR3 consists of 16 residues. Germline lookup yields CDR1 MNHNY and CDR2 SVGAGI (reference sequence). CDR3 loop: CASSYASSGAPYEQYF. The DNA of the CDR3 is TGTGCCAGCAGTTACGCGTCTAGCGGGGCGCCTTACGAGCAGTACTTC.

The chain recombines TRBV13 with TRBJ1-2; 7 bases are shared with TRBD1. Germline trimming cut 4 bases from V and 7 bases from J; bases unmatched to any gene: 3. CDR3 length: 12 amino acids. The germline CDR1 and CDR2 sequences are PRHDT and FYEKMQ (reference sequence). This chain's CDR3 is CASSSNRGGYTF. The CDR3 DNA reads TGTGCCAGCAGCTCCAACAGGGGTGGCTACACCTTC.

V is TRBV7-9 and J is TRBJ2-2; possible D gene TRBD1, 7 bases. Trimming took 5 bases from V and 5 from J, leaving 12 bases between them. The CDR3 sequence is 14 residues long. CDR1 is SEHNR, CDR2 FQNEAQ, per germline (reference sequence). CDR3 nucleotides: TGTGCCAGCAGCGCGGGACAGTCAACCGGGGAGCTGTTTTTT. This sequence encodes CASSAGQSTGELFF. The full variable domain, completed using reference TRBV7-9 and TRBJ2-2, is DTGVSQNPRHKITKRGQNVTFRCDPISEHNRLYWYRQTLGQGPEFLTYFQNEAQLEKSRLLSDRFSAERPKGSFSTLEIQRTEQGDSAMYLCASSAGQSTGELFFGEGSRLTVL.

The rearrangement joins TRBV6-5 to TRBJ2-1; 9 bases are a match to TRBD1. V gave up 4 bases and J gave up 5 bases; unmatched junction bases: 6. CDR3 length: 15 residues. Per the germline V gene, CDR1 is MNHEY and CDR2 is SVGAGI. The CDR3 nucleotides are TGTGCCAGCAGTTCCCCCGGGACAGGGAACAATGAGCAGTTCTTC. It specifies CASSSPGTGNNEQFF.

The V and J genes are TRBV7-2 and TRBJ1-5, with 7 bases fitting TRBD1. The trim removed 3 bases at V and 5 bases at J, leaving 1 base unmatched. CDR1 is SGHTA, CDR2 FQGNSA, per germline. The CDR3 spans 13 residues. CDR3 region: CASSLGTDQPQHF. DNA for the CDR3: TGTGCCAGCAGCTTGGGGACAGATCAGCCCCAGCATTTT.

The rearrangement links TRBV28 to TRBJ2-3; maybe TRBD1 (5 bases). The ends were cut back, 8 bases at V and 0 bases at J, with 18 bases in the middle. The CDR3 spans 16 residues. CDR1 is MDHEN and CDR2 is SYDVKM in the germline V gene. The CDR3 is CASHGALGPSTDTQYF. The CDR3 nucleotides are TGTGCCAGCCATGGGGCTCTGGGCCCTAGCACAGATACGCAGTATTTT.

This clone came up a few times. V is TRBV7-2 and J is TRBJ2-5; 9 nucleotides line up with TRBD2. Germline CDR1 and CDR2: SGHTA and FQGNSA. This CDR3 has 14 residues. The V and J ends lost 1 base and 7 bases, in that order; junction bases with no gene match: 4. CDR3 coding DNA: TGTGCCAGCAGCTTAGGACTAGCGGACGGGACCCAGTACTTC. Its translation: CASSLGLADGTQYF.